Below, one T cell receptor (beta chain) is given with its context. Its antigen is not known. The table came from immunoSEQ multiplex PCR; TCRdb's copy has only in-frame clones and leaves some out. In the table there are around 310,000 clones, about 77% of which are singletons. This specimen comes from a study of cytotoxic CD8 clonotypes in ibrutinib-treated CLL. Study background: Responses comprised about 24 partial and 2 complete; at median approximately 70 months, about 14 remained remitted and about twelve progressed.

The V gene end was trimmed by 3 bases and the J gene end by 6 bases; junction bases not matched to a gene: 10. Germline V gene sequence: CDR1 KGHSH, CDR2 LQKENI. The CDR3 covers 16 residues. Study-level results: Among the clonotypes, public ones were uncommon and contracted or held stable on treatment.

This TCR was sampled from a human donor with chronic lymphocytic leukemia. V usage is TRBV18 and J usage is TRBJ2-1; 8 bases fit TRBD2. This specimen was PBMCs, taken before ibrutinib treatment. This CDR3 reads CASSPLREVGPNEQFF. CDR3 DNA sequence: TGTGCCAGCTCACCCTTGCGGGAGGTTGGCCCCAATGAGCAGTTCTTC.